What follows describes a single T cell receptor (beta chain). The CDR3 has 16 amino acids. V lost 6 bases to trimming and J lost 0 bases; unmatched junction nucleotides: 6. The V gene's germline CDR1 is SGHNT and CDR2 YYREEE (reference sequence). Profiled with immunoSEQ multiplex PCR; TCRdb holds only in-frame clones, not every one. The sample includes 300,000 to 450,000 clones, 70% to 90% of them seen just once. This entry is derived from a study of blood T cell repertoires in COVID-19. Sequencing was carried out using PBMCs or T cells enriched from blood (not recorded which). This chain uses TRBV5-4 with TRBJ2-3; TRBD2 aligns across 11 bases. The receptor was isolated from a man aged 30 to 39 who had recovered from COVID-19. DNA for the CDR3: TGTGCCAGCAACTTAGCGGGGGGGGCTAGCACAGATACGCAGTATTTT. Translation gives CASNLAGGASTDTQYF.